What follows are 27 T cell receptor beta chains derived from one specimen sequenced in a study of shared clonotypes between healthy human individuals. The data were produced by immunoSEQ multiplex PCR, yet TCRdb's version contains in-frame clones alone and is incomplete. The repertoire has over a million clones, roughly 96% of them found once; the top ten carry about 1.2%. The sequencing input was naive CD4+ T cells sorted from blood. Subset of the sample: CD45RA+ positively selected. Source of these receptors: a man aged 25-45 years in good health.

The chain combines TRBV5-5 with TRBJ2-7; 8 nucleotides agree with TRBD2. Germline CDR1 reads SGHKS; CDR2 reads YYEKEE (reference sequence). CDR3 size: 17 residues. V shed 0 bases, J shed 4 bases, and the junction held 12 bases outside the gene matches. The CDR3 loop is CASSLDTSGRGRYEQYF. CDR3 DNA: TGTGCCAGCAGCTTGGACACTAGCGGAAGAGGGAGGTACGAGCAGTACTTC.

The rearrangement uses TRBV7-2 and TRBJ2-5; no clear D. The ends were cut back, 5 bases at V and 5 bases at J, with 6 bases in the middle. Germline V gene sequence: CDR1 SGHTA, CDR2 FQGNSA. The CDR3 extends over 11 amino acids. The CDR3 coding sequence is TGTGCCAGCAGCACCAGTGAGACCCAGTACTTC. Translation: CASSTSETQYF.

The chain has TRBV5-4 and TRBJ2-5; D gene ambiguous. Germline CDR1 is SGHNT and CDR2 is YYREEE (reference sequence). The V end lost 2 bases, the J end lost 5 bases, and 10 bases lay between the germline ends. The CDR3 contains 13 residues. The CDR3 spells CASSLSRFETQYF. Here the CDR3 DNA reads TGTGCCAGCAGCTTATCGCGTTTTGAGACCCAGTACTTC.

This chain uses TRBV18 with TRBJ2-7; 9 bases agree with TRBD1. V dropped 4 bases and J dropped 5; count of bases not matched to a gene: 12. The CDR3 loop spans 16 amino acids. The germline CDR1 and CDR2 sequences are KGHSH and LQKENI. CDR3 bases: TGTGCCAGCTCACACGGACAGGGGCTACCAAGGAACGAGCAGTACTTC. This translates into CASSHGQGLPRNEQYF.

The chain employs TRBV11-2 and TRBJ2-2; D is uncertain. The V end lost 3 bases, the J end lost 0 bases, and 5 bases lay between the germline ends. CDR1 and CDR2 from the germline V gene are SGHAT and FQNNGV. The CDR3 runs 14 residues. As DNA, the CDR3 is TGTGCCAGCAGCTTCGAATCGAACACCGGGGAGCTGTTTTTT. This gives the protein CASSFESNTGELFF.

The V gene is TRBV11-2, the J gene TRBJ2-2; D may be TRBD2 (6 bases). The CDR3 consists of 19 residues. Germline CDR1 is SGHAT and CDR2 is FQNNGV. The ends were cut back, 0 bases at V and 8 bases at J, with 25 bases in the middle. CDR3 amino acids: CASSLDPLPRGGLTGELFF. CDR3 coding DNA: TGTGCCAGCAGCTTAGATCCCCTTCCCCGGGGAGGCCTAACTGGGGAGCTGTTTTTT.

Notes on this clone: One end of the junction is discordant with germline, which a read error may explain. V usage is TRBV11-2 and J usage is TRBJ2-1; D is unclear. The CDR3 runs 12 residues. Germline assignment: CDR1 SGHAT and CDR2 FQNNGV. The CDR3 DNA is TGTGCCAGCACCTTATCGACAAATGAGCAGTTCTTC. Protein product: CASTLSTNEQFF.

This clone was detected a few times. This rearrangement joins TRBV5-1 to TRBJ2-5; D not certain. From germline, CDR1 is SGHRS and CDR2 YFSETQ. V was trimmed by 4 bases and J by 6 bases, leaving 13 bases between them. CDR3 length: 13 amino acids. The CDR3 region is CASSLDGVQTQYF. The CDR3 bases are TGCGCCAGCAGCCTTGATGGGGTTCAGACCCAGTACTTC.

The CDR3 DNA reads as TGCAGCGTTGCCCTCCGACTAGCGAGAGTTCAAGAGACCCAGTACTTC. Its translation is CSVALRLARVQETQYF. The rearrangement joins TRBV29-1 to TRBJ2-5; 8 bases map to TRBD2. CDR3 length equals 16 residues. Per the germline V gene, CDR1 is SQVTM and CDR2 is ANQGSEA. V shed 4 bases, J shed 2 bases, and the junction held 12 bases outside the gene matches. The variable domain in full, completed from reference TRBV29-1 and TRBJ2-5, reads SAVISQKPSRDICQRGTSLTIQCQVDSQVTMMFWYRQQPGQSLTLIATANQGSEATYESGFVIDKFPISRPNLTFSTLTVSNMSPEDSSIYLCSVALRLARVQETQYFGPGTRLLVL.

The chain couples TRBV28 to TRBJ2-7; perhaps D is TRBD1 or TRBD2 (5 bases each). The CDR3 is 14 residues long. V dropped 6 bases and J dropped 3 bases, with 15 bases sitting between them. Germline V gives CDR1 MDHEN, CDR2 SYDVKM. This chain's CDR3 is CASRSGGRSYEQYF. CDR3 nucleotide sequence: TGTGCCAGCAGGTCTGGGGGAAGGAGCTACGAGCAGTACTTC.

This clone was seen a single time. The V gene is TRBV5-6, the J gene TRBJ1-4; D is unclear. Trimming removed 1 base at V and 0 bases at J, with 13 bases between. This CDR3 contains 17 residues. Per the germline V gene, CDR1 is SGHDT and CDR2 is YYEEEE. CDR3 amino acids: CASSLRAGIATNEKLFF. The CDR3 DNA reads TGTGCCAGCAGCTTGAGGGCGGGAATCGCAACTAATGAAAAACTGTTTTTT.

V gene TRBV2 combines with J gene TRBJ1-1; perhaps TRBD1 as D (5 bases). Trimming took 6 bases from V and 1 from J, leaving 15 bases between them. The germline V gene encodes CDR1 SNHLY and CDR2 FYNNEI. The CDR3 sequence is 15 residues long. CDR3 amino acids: CASSFRGAQNTEAFF. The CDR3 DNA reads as TGTGCCAGCAGCTTCCGCGGGGCGCAGAACACTGAAGCTTTCTTT.

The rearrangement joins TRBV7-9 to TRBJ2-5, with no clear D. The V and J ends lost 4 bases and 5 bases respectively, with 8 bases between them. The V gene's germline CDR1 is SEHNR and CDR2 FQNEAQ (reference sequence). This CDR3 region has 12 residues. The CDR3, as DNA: TGTGCCAGCAGCTCCCTGTTGGAGACCCAGTACTTC. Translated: CASSSLLETQYF.

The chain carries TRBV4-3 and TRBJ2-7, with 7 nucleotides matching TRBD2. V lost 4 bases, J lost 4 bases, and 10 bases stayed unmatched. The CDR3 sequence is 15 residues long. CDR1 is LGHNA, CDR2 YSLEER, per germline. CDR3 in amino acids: CASSRRSGDGYEQYF. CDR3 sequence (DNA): TGCGCCAGCAGCCGGAGAAGCGGGGACGGTTACGAGCAGTACTTC.

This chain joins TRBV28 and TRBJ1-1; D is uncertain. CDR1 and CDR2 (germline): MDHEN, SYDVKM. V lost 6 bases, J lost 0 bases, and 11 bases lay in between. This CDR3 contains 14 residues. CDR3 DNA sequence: TGTGCCAGCAGCCCTCCCCAGATGAACACTGAAGCTTTCTTT. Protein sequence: CASSPPQMNTEAFF.

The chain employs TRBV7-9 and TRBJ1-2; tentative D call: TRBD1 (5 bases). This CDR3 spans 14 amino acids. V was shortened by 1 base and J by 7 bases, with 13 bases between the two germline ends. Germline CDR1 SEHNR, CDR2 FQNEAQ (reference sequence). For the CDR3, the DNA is TGTGCCAGCAGCTTAGTCGGGGGTTTGGCTGGCTACACCTTC. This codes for CASSLVGGLAGYTF.

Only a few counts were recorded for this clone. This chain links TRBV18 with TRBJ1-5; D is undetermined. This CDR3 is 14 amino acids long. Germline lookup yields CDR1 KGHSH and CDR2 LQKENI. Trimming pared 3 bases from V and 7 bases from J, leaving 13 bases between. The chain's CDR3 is CASSPPNPRQPQHF. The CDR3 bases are TGTGCCAGCTCACCCCCGAACCCGCGGCAGCCCCAGCATTTT.

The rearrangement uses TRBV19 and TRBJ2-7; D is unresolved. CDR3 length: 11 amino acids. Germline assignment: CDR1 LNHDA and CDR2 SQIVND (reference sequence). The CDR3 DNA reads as TGTGCAGTGGGCTGGGGCTACGAGCAGTACTTC. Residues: CAVGWGYEQYF.

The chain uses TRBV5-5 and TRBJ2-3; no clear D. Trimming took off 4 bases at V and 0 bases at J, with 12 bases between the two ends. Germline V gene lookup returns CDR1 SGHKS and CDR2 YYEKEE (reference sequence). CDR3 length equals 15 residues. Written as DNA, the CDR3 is TGTGCCAGCAGCCGGCTCTTCACTAGCACAGATACGCAGTATTTT. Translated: CASSRLFTSTDTQYF.

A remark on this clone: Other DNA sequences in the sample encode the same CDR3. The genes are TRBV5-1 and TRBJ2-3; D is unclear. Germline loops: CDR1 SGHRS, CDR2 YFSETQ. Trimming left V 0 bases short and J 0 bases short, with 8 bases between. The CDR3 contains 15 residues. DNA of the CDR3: TGCGCCAGCAGCTTGGGTGGATCTAGCACAGATACGCAGTATTTT. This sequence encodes CASSLGGSSTDTQYF.

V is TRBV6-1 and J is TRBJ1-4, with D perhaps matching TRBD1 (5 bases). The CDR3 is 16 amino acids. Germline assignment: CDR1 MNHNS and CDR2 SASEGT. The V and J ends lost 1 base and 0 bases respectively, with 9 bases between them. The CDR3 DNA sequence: TGTGCCAGCAGTGAAGGGTCGACAGCAACTAATGAAAAACTGTTTTTT. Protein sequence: CASSEGSTATNEKLFF.

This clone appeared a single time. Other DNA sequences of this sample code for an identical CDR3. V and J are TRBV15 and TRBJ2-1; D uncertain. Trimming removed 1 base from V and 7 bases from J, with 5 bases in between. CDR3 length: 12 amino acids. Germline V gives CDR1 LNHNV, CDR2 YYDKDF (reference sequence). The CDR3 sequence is CATSRARNEQFF. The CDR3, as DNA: TGTGCCACCAGCAGAGCAAGGAATGAGCAGTTCTTC.

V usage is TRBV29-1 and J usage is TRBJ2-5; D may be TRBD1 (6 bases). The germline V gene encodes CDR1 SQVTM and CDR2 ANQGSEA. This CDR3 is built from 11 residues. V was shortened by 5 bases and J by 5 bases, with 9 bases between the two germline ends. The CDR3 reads CSVIRGETQYF. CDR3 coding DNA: TGCAGCGTTATAAGGGGGGAGACCCAGTACTTC.

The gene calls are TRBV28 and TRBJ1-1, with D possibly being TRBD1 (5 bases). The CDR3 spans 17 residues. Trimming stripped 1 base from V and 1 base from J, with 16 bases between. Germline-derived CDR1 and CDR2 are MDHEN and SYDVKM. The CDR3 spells CASSLFGWGEGNTEAFF. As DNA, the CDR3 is TGTGCCAGCAGTTTATTCGGCTGGGGGGAGGGGAACACTGAAGCTTTCTTT.

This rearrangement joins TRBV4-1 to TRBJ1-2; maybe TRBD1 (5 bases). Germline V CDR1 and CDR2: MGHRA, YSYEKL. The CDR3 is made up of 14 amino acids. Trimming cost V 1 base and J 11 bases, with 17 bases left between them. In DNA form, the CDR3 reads TGCGCCAGCAGCCAAGTAACGGGACCGGTACCTTACACCTTC. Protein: CASSQVTGPVPYTF.

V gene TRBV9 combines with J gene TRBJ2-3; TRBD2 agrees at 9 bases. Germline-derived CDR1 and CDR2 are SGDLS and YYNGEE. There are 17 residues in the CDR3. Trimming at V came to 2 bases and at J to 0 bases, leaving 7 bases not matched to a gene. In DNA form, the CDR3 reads TGTGCCAGCAGCGTCGTCAGCGGGAGGAGCAGCACAGATACGCAGTATTTT. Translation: CASSVVSGRSSTDTQYF.

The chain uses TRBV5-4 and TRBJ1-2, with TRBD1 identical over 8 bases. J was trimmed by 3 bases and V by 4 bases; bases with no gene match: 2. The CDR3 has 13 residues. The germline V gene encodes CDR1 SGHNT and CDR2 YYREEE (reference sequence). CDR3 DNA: TGTGCCAGCAGCGAGGGACAGGACTATGGCTACACCTTC. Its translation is CASSEGQDYGYTF.